Sequencing of this T cell receptor (beta chain) was carried out in a study of T cell responses to AZD1222 COVID-19 vaccine. Broader study findings: Vaccine-associated CD4 TCRs ranged over spike, dominating at 160-218 and 743-854. A rise in Spike-specific TCR breadth and depth followed two AZD1222 doses.

Clones were read by immunoSEQ multiplex PCR, and TCRdb kept only the in-frame ones, dropping some. The data contain some 130,000 clones, 75% to 90% of them singletons. A word on this clone: Its specificity is not known.

The V gene's germline CDR1 is SGHTA and CDR2 FQGNSA. Trimming cost V 3 bases and J 4 bases, with 19 bases left between them. This CDR3 has 17 amino acids. The V call is TRBV7-2, the J call TRBJ1-3; weak D call: TRBD1 (6 bases). The specimen comprised peripheral blood, sampled on day 0 of AZD1222 vaccination. The clonotype comes from an adult in good health. The CDR3 loop reads CASSFSGAAGVGNTIYF. DNA of the CDR3: TGTGCCAGCAGCTTCTCCGGTGCCGCAGGGGTAGGAAACACCATATATTTT.